This TCR beta chain appears in the sequencing data of a study of Ad26.COV2.S vaccination and SARS-CoV-2 variants (dated by TCRdb to 2020 to 2022). Regarding the study in general: Donors in the vaccine arm were drawn from COV1001, a phase I-IIa trial of Ad26.COV2.S in healthy adults that was multicentre, randomized, double-blind and placebo-controlled. A total of some 30 samples were included in the TCR-sequenced set, comprising around 19 Ad26.COV2.S vaccine recipients, 5 placebo recipients and 8 SARS-CoV-2 convalescent individuals. Dosing of Ad26.COV2.S was intramuscular, at either 5x10^10 or 1x10^11 viral particles, delivered as one shot or as two shots spaced 56 days apart. Trial participants were randomized into five groups of five, in which low-dose or high-dose Ad26.COV2.S was given once or twice, or placebo was given on both occasions. Sequencing of the TCRbeta repertoire served to evaluate the specificity and breadth of SARS-CoV-2-reactive T cell receptors following Ad26.COV2.S vaccination. Blinding of investigators to trial group allocation was maintained during experiments and outcome assessment.

TCRbeta CDR3 regions were sequenced with the immunoSEQ Assay. After extraction, genomic DNA underwent amplification by bias-controlled multiplex PCR, followed by high-throughput sequencing. On the authors' methods: Collapsing and filtering of sequences were performed to quantify the absolute abundance of each unique TCRbeta CDR3 region. Usable DNA was measured by amplifying reference genes present in all nucleated cells, and TCRbeta template counts were normalized to that usable DNA to estimate T cell fraction. Repertoire TCRs were annotated as SARS-CoV-2-specific by exact matching of V gene, CDR3 amino acid sequence and J gene to a known reactive TCR set. MIRA supplied the reference SARS-CoV-2 TCR set, which was filtered for enrichment in COVID-19-positive ImmuneCODE repertoires so that public or cross-reactive TCRs were removed. Using the MIRA antigens, annotated TCRs were further analysed by specific ORF or by position within an ORF. Breadth was defined as the number of annotated unique rearrangements divided by the total number of unique productive rearrangements, and depth was defined as the summed frequency of the annotated unique rearrangements. Two-sided Wilcoxon rank-sum tests were applied when comparing TCR breadth between groups. Held by TCRdb, this immuneACCESS table contains in-frame sequences only and omits some clones. Under half of the omission traces to an unresolved V gene where checked; the cause of the rest is unknown. V, J and clone size derive from that table, while D and trimming were established from the DNA sequence. For this sample the table gives 450,000 to 550,000 clones, of which 89% were detected only once. In total, the top ten clones hold approximately 2.5% of the sample.

General study outcomes and caveats: Compared with placebo recipients, Ad26.COV2.S recipients showed higher spike-specific TCR breadth (P = 0.0014). Non-spike TCR breadth was comparable between vaccine and placebo recipients, consistent with the vaccine containing only spike. Comparing responses between vaccine doses or regimens was not something the study was powered to do. According to the authors, total T cell responses may have been underestimated by the TCR breadth and depth analyses. After vaccination, spike-specific CD8+ and CD4+ T cell responses were reported to show substantial breadth.

The CDR3, from cysteine to phenylalanine, totals 13 residues. The only DNA kept is the CDR3, 39 bases in frame from the first base. The trim is 7 bases for V and 8 bases for J, with a gap of 15 bases between the germline ends. The intended sense of this specimen's treatment or condition label: over 15 received Ad26.COV2.S at low or high dose, single or two shots; about 5 received placebo; per-sample allocation not given. Repertoires of vaccine and placebo recipients were sequenced from samples collected on day 63 after the first injection. In Cohort 1b, about 25 adults aged 18-55 years were enrolled at a single site in Boston, USA, between 29 July and 7 August 2020. Ad26.COV2.S was a replication-incompetent adenovirus type 26 vector expressing a prefusion-stabilized SARS-CoV-2 spike protein from the original Wuhan strain. To note about this clone: What this receptor recognizes is not known. No much larger clone is present one base from it, and per-base qualities are unavailable.

The chain was built from TRBV12-3 or TRBV12-4 and TRBJ2-1; perhaps TRBD2 is the D gene, with 5 bases matching. The clonotype was recovered from a person aged 18-65 years who received the Ad26.COV2.S COVID-19 vaccine or a placebo. This specimen consisted of peripheral blood, obtained in a trial of Ad26.COV2.S vaccine versus placebo. The nucleotide sequence reads as follows: TGTGCCAGCACCAGCGGAACAGTTCATGAGCAGTTCTTC. Translated, this gives CASTSGTVHEQFF.